This entry lists 22 T cell receptor beta chains sequenced from one sample in a study of shared clonotypes between healthy human individuals. Assay: immunoSEQ multiplex PCR; the TCRdb copy retains only in-frame clones and omits some. The repertoire holds approximately 980,000 clones, with 76% as singletons. Material for sequencing was memory CD4+ T cells sorted from blood. Subset given: CD45RA-negative fraction. Receptors were obtained from a man in his late teens or twenties in good health.

The chain has TRBV6-1 and TRBJ2-3, with D hard to call. The CDR3 runs to 16 residues. Germline CDR1 is MNHNS and CDR2 is SASEGT. With 1 base removed from V and 0 bases from J, the gap between germline ends came to 11 bases. The CDR3 sequence is CASSEGFLGSTDTQYF. The CDR3 bases are TGTGCCAGCAGTGAAGGATTTCTCGGGAGCACAGATACGCAGTATTTT.

The rearrangement joins TRBV5-8 to TRBJ1-2; D gene ambiguous. V was shortened by 4 bases and J by 3 bases, with 13 bases between the two germline ends. The CDR3 has 14 residues. Germline CDR1 SGHTS, CDR2 YDEGEE. The CDR3 loop is CASSKEGGDYGYTF. In DNA, the CDR3 is TGTGCCAGCAGCAAGGAGGGCGGTGACTATGGCTACACCTTC.

The chain is built from TRBV7-9 and TRBJ2-7, with D tentatively TRBD1 (5 bases). The CDR3 totals 13 residues. Germline V gene data show CDR1 as SEHNR and CDR2 as FQNEAQ (reference sequence). V gave up 5 bases and J gave up 2 bases, with 10 bases separating them. The CDR3 nucleotides are TGTGCCAGCAGCATGACAGCCACCTACGAGCAGTACTTC. This gives the protein CASSMTATYEQYF.

CDR3 in amino acids: CASSRTFREVTYEQYF. In nucleotides, the CDR3 is TGTGCCAGTAGCAGGACCTTCCGGGAGGTAACCTACGAGCAGTACTTC. This chain links TRBV19 with TRBJ2-7; TRBD2 matches at 7 bases. The CDR3 covers 16 residues. The germline V gene encodes CDR1 LNHDA and CDR2 SQIVND (reference sequence). V trimming: 6 bases; J trimming: 2 bases; junction bases outside the gene matches: 13.

The genes are TRBV30 and TRBJ1-3, with 7 bases matching TRBD1. This CDR3 has 15 residues. The junction had 4 bases not matched to a gene; V was cut back by 0 bases and J by 2 bases. Germline values: CDR1 GTSNPN, CDR2 SVGIG (reference sequence). The CDR3 is CAWSVGQGAGNTIYF. CDR3 bases: TGTGCCTGGAGTGTAGGGCAGGGGGCTGGAAACACCATATATTTT. Filled out from reference TRBV30 and TRBJ1-3, the complete variable domain reads SQTIHQWPATLVQPVGSPLSLECTVEGTSNPNLYWYRQAAGRGLQLLFYSVGIGQISSEVPQNLSASRPQDRQFILSSKKLLLSDSGFYLCAWSVGQGAGNTIYFGEGSWLTVV.

Turning to this clone: Other DNA variants within this sample encode the same CDR3. V and J are TRBV7-9 and TRBJ1-5; D gene unclear. The CDR3 consists of 12 residues. With 5 bases removed from V and 3 bases from J, the gap between germline ends came to 5 bases. Germline CDR1 reads SEHNR; CDR2 reads FQNEAQ (reference sequence). The DNA for the CDR3 is TGTGCCAGCAGCCTTGACAATCAGCCCCAGCATTTT. This encodes CASSLDNQPQHF.

The chain couples TRBV6-1 to TRBJ2-1; D not certain. Germline CDR1 is MNHNS and CDR2 is SASEGT. The CDR3 consists of 15 residues. With 6 bases removed from V and 2 bases from J, the gap between germline ends came to 14 bases. The CDR3, as DNA: TGTGCCAGCAGCCCTAGACATCCCACCTACAATGAGCAGTTCTTC. This gives the protein CASSPRHPTYNEQFF.

This clone has at least ten counts. The V gene is TRBV21-1, the J gene TRBJ1-5. TRBV21-1 is reported as a pseudogene. The CDR3 totals 14 residues. This chain's CDR3 is CASSKEDSNQPQHF. CDR3 in DNA: TGTGCCAGCAGCAAGGAAGATAGCAATCAGCCCCAGCATTTT.

This chain joins TRBV11-2 and TRBJ2-5, with D possibly TRBD2 on 5 matching bases. V was pared by 1 base and J by 8 bases, with 14 bases between. The germline V gene has CDR1 SGHAT and CDR2 FQNNGV. The CDR3 length is 14 residues. The CDR3 spells CASSLGPGRATQYF. CDR3 DNA: TGTGCCAGCAGCTTAGGGCCTGGGCGGGCAACCCAGTACTTC.

This clone was detected many times. This chain connects TRBV7-2 to TRBJ2-7, with D tentatively TRBD2 (6 bases). The CDR3 covers 19 residues. V was clipped by 2 bases and J by 2 bases, with 25 bases between them. Looked up from germline, CDR1 is SGHTA and CDR2 is FQGNSA. This CDR3 reads CASSLRGVGSGTSPYEQYF. The CDR3 DNA sequence: TGTGCCAGCAGCTTAAGAGGGGTGGGATCGGGCACTAGCCCCTACGAGCAGTACTTC.

The chain recombines TRBV28 with TRBJ1-1; D is possibly TRBD1 (5 bases). V was cut by 10 bases and J by 6 bases, with 18 bases left in between. The CDR3 extends over 13 amino acids. Per the germline V gene, CDR1 is MDHEN and CDR2 is SYDVKM. CDR3 nucleotides: TGTGCCACCCTAGGGGACGGAATTGCTGAAGCTTTCTTT. Translated: CATLGDGIAEAFF.

This sequence joins TRBV21-1 and TRBJ2-1; TRBD1 is taken as the D call from the table, unchecked against the DNA. TRBV21-1 is classified as a pseudogene. The CDR3 runs to 17 residues. The DNA of the CDR3 is TGTGCCAGCAGCCCATGGACAGGGCCTCTGGGAAACAATGAGCAGTTCTTC. Translating it yields CASSPWTGPLGNNEQFF.

This chain joins TRBV27 and TRBJ1-4, with 9 bases lining up with TRBD1. Germline trimming cut 0 bases from V and 8 bases from J; bases unmatched to any gene: 4. The germline V gene encodes CDR1 MNHEY and CDR2 SMNVEV (reference sequence). This CDR3 is built from 15 residues. DNA for the CDR3: TGTGCCAGCAGTTTATCTTGGACAGGGGTCGAAAAACTGTTTTTT. It translates to CASSLSWTGVEKLFF.

In the case of this clone: A far larger clone is one nucleotide away, so this likely arose from a read error. The chain recombines TRBV7-6 with TRBJ1-1, with D possibly TRBD1 on 5 matching bases. V lost 5 bases, J lost 1 base, and 8 bases lay in between. Germline lookup yields CDR1 SGHVS and CDR2 FNYEAQ. This CDR3 region has 13 residues. The DNA of the CDR3 is TGTGCCAGCAGCCCTGGACAGAACACTGAAGCTTTCTTT. This gives the protein CASSPGQNTEAFF.

J is TRBJ2-3 and V is TRBV19; either TRBD1 or TRBD2 may fit D (5 bases each). The germline V and J ends were trimmed by 9 bases and 1 base, with 14 bases remaining between them. Germline-derived CDR1 and CDR2 are LNHDA and SQIVND (reference sequence). The CDR3 length is 14 residues. The CDR3 DNA is TGTGCCAGCTGGGGGAGCGGCCGCACAGATACGCAGTATTTT. Its translation: CASWGSGRTDTQYF.

About this clone itself: Within the sample, other DNA sequences also encode this same CDR3. The chain is built from TRBV7-9 and TRBJ1-5; 10 bases agree with TRBD1. From germline, CDR1 is SEHNR and CDR2 FQNEAQ (reference sequence). J lost 3 bases, V lost 4 bases, and 3 bases had no gene match. The CDR3 loop spans 15 amino acids. The CDR3 region is CASSSDRGANQPQHF. In DNA, the CDR3 is TGTGCCAGCAGCTCGGACAGGGGGGCCAATCAGCCCCAGCATTTT.

In its sample, this clone was seen once. Germline is not matched at one junction end, which may reflect a read error. The rearrangement links TRBV4-2 to TRBJ2-7, with TRBD1 matching over 7 bases. In germline, CDR1 is LGHNA, CDR2 YNFKEQ. The CDR3 spans 15 residues. The CDR3 spells CASSERQGVRYEQHF. CDR3 nucleotide sequence: TGTGCCAGCAGTGAAAGGCAGGGGGTGAGATACGAGCAGCACTTC.

This clone was observed a handful of times. V usage is TRBV10-3 and J usage is TRBJ2-7; 7 bases align to TRBD2. Germline CDR1 ENHRY, CDR2 SYGVKD. The V segment lost 0 bases and the J segment 2 bases; nucleotides outside the gene matches: 4. The CDR3 runs to 15 residues. The CDR3 DNA follows: TGTGCCATCAGTGAGTCGATAGCGGGTGCCTACGAGCAGTACTTC. Protein product: CAISESIAGAYEQYF.

This sequence joins TRBV6-5 and TRBJ1-1; no reliable D call. CDR3 length equals 14 residues. CDR1 and CDR2 from the germline V gene are MNHEY and SVGAGI. The V gene lost 2 bases and the J gene lost 3 bases, with 10 bases spanning the gap. CDR3 nucleotides: TGTGCCAGCAGTTACGGCCCTATCTACACTGAAGCTTTCTTT. Translation gives CASSYGPIYTEAFF.

The J gene is TRBJ2-2, the V gene TRBV19; TRBD2 is a possible D gene (6 bases). The CDR3 is 17 residues long. Trimming removed 6 bases from V and 9 bases from J, with 26 bases in between. CDR1 LNHDA and CDR2 SQIVND come from the germline V gene (reference sequence). This CDR3 reads CASSLAPGVRTPRELFF. For the CDR3, the DNA is TGTGCCAGTAGCCTGGCCCCGGGGGTCAGAACACCAAGGGAGCTGTTTTTT.

The J gene is TRBJ1-4, the V gene TRBV4-1; D is undetermined. The germline gives CDR1 MGHRA, CDR2 YSYEKL. With 2 bases removed from V and 4 bases from J, the gap between germline ends came to 14 bases. The CDR3 is 16 residues long. This CDR3 is CASSQNPGLNNEKLFF. CDR3 DNA sequence: TGCGCCAGCAGCCAAAATCCTGGACTGAATAATGAAAAACTGTTTTTT.

The chain employs TRBV5-6 and TRBJ2-3; tentatively, D is TRBD1 (7 bases). The CDR3 is 16 amino acids. The germline CDR1 and CDR2 sequences are SGHDT and YYEEEE. The V and J ends lost 4 bases and 2 bases respectively, with 17 bases between them. The CDR3 bases are TGTGCCAGCAGCCACCTAGGGGGCGGGGCCACAGATACGCAGTATTTT. This gives the protein CASSHLGGGATDTQYF.